The T cell receptor beta chain under discussion was sequenced for a study of T-cell memory formation after mild COVID-19. This clonotype was counted a few times. The CDR3 is 17 residues long. V lost 6 bases to trimming and J lost 0 bases; unmatched junction nucleotides: 11. CDR1 SGHAT and CDR2 FQNNGV come from the germline V gene. Via MiXCR, TCRdb re-called the 5' RACE reads, giving one row per CDR3 protein. The table records about 110,000 distinct CDR3 sequences, over 15% of them present only once. The source is a man aged 18 to 30 who had mild COVID-19 (a few samples of this study predate the infection). Cell type and time point are not known. The material sequenced was PBMCs or a T cell subset sorted from them (not recorded which). V gene TRBV11-2 combines with J gene TRBJ2-1, with 7 bases aligning to TRBD1. The CDR3 region is CASRPTGTVSSYNEQFF. The CDR3 nucleotides are TGTGCCAGCAGGCCTACCGGGACAGTGAGCTCCTACAATGAGCAGTTCTTC.